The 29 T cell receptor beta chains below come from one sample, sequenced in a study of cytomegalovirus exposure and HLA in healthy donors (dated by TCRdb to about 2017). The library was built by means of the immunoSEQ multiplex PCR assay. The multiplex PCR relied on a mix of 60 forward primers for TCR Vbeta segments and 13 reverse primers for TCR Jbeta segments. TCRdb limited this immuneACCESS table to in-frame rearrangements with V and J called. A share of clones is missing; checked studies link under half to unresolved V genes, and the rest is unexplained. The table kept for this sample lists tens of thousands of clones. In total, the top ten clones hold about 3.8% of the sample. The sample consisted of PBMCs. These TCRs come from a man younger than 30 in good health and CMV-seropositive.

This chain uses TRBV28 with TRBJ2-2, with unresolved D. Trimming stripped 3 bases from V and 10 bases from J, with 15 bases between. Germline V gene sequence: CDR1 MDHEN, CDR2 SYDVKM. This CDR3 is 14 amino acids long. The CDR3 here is CASSFRLAAAELFF. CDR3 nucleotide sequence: TGTGCCAGCAGTTTCAGACTTGCGGCTGCGGAGCTGTTTTTT.

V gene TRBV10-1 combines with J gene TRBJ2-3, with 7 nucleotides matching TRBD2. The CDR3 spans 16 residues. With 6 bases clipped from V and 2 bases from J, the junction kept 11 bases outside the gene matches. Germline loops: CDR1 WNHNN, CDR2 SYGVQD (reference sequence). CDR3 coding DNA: TGCGCCAGCAGAAATTCTGGCGGGGGTCCCACAGATACGCAGTATTTT. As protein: CASRNSGGGPTDTQYF.

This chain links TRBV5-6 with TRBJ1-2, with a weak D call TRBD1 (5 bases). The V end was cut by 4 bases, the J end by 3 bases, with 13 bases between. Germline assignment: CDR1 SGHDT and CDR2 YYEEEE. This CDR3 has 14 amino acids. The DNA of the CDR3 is TGTGCCAGCAGCCACAGGAGTTCCCACTATGGCTACACCTTC. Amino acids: CASSHRSSHYGYTF.

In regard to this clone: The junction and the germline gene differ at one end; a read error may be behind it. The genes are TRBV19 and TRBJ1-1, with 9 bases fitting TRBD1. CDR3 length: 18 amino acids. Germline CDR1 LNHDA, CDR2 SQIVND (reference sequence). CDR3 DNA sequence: TGTGCAAGTAGTATCGCTAGGGGACAGGGCTTCATGAACACTGAAGCTTTCTTT. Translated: CASSIARGQGFMNTEAFF.

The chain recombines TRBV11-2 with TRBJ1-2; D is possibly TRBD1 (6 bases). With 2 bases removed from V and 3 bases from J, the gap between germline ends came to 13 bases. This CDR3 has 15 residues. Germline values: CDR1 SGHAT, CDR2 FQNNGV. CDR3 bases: TGTGCCAGCAGCTTAAGCGGACAGAATCACTATGGCTACACCTTC. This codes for CASSLSGQNHYGYTF.

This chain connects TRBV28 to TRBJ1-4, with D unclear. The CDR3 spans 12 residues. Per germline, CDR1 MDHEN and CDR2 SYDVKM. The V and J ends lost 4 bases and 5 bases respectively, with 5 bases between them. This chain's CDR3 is CASSSLNEKLFF. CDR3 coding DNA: TGTGCCAGCAGTTCCCTGAATGAAAAACTGTTTTTT.

The CDR3 reads CASSLALGQGAQWGYTF. In nucleotides, the CDR3 is TGTGCCAGCAGCTTAGCGCTAGGACAGGGGGCTCAGTGGGGCTACACCTTC. V gene TRBV7-2 combines with J gene TRBJ1-2, with TRBD1 matching 11 bases. Germline-derived CDR1 and CDR2 are SGHTA and FQGNSA. The trim removed 0 bases at V and 8 bases at J, leaving 11 bases unmatched. The CDR3 covers 17 residues.

Here the CDR3 reads CASSLVGAGGGYGYTF. DNA of the CDR3: TGTGCCAGCAGTTTGGTCGGGGCAGGGGGCGGCTATGGCTACACCTTC. V usage is TRBV28 and J usage is TRBJ1-2; 8 bases agree with TRBD1. V dropped 3 bases and J dropped 4; count of bases not matched to a gene: 10. The CDR3 loop spans 16 amino acids. Germline CDR1 MDHEN, CDR2 SYDVKM.

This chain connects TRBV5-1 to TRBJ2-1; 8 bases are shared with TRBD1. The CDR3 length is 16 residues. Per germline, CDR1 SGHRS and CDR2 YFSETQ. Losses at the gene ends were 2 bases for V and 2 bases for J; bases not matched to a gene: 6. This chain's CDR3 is CASSFSGTGAYNEQFF. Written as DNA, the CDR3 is TGCGCCAGCAGCTTCTCCGGGACAGGAGCCTACAATGAGCAGTTCTTC.

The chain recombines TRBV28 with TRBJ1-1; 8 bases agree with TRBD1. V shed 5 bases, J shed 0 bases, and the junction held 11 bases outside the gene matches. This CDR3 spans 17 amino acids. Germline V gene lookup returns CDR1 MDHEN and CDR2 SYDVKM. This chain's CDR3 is CASSLPGTGDMNTEAFF. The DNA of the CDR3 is TGTGCCAGCAGTCTTCCCGGGACAGGAGACATGAACACTGAAGCTTTCTTT.

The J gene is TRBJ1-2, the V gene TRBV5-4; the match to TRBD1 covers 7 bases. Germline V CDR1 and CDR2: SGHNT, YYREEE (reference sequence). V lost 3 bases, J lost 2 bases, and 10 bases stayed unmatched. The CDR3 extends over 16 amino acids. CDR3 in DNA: TGTGCCAGCAGCTGGCCCGGGACAGAAACAAACTATGGCTACACCTTC. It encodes CASSWPGTETNYGYTF.

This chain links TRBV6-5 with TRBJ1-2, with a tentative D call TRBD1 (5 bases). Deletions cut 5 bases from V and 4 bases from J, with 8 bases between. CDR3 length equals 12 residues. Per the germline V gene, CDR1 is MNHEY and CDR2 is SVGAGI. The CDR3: CASSHDSYGYTF. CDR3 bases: TGTGCCAGCAGTCATGACAGCTATGGCTACACCTTC.

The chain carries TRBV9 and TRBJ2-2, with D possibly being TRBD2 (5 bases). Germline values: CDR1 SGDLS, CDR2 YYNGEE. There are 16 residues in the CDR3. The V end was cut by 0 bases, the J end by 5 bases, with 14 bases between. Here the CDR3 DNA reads TGTGCCAGCAGCGTAGGAGGGTGGTCGGGGACCGGGGAGCTGTTTTTT. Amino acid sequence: CASSVGGWSGTGELFF. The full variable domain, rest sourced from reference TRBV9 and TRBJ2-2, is DSGVTQTPKHLITATGQRVTLRCSPRSGDLSVYWYQQSLDQGLQFLIQYYNGEERAKGNILERFSAQQFPDLHSELNLSSLELGDSALYFCASSVGGWSGTGELFFGEGSRLTVL.

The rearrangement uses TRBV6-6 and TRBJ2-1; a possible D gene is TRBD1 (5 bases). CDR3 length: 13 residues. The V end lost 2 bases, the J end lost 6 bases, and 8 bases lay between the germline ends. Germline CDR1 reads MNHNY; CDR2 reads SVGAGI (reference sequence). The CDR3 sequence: CASSYTGLNEQFF. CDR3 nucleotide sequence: TGTGCCAGCAGTTACACAGGCCTCAATGAGCAGTTCTTC.

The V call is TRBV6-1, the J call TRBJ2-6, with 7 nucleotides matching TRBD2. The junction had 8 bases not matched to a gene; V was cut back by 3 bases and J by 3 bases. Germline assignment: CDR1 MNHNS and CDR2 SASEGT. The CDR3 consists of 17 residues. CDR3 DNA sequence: TGTGCCAGCAGTGATATTGAGCGGGGTTTTGGGGCCAACGTCCTGACTTTC. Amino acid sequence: CASSDIERGFGANVLTF.

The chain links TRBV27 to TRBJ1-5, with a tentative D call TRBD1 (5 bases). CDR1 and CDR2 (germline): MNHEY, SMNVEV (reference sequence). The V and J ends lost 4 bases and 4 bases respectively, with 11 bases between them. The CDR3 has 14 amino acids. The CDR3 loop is CASSYNRLNQPQHF. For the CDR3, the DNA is TGTGCCAGCAGTTACAACAGGCTAAATCAGCCCCAGCATTTT.

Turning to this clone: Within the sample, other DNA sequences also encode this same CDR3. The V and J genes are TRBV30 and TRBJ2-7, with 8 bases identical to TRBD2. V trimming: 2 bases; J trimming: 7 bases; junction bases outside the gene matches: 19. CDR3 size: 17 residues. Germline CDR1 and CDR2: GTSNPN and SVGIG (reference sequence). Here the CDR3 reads CAWSPRYGTREPREQYF. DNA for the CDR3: TGTGCCTGGAGTCCACGGTACGGGACTAGAGAGCCCCGTGAGCAGTACTTC.

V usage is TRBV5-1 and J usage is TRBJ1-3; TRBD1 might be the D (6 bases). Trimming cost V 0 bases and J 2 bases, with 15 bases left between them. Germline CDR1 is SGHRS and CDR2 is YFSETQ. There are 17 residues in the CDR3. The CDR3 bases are TGCGCCAGCAGCTTGGGCGACAGGTCGGCAGCTGGAAACACCATATATTTT. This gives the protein CASSLGDRSAAGNTIYF.

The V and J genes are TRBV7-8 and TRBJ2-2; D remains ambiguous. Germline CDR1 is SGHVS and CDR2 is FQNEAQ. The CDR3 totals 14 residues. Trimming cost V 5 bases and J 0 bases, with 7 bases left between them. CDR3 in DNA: TGTGCCAGCAGCAGATACACGAACACCGGGGAGCTGTTTTTT. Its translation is CASSRYTNTGELFF.

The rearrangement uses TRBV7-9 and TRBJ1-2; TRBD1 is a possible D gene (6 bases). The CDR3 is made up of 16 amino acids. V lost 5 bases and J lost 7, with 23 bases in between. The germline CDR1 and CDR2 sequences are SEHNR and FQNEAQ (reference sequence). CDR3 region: CASSREIRGGIGGYTF. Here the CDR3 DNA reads TGTGCCAGCAGCCGAGAAATCCGGGGGGGCATCGGTGGCTACACCTTC.

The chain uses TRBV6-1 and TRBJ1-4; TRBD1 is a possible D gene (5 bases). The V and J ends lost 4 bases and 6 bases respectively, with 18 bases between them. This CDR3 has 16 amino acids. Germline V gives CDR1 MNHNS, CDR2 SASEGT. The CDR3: CASSVHPAGRDEKLFF. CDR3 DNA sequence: TGTGCCAGCAGTGTCCACCCAGCGGGGCGAGATGAAAAACTGTTTTTT.

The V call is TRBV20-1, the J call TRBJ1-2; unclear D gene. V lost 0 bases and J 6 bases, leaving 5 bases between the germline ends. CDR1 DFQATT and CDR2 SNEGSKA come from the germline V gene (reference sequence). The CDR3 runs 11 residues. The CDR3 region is CSARELHGYTF. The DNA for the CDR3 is TGCAGTGCTAGAGAACTTCATGGCTACACCTTC.

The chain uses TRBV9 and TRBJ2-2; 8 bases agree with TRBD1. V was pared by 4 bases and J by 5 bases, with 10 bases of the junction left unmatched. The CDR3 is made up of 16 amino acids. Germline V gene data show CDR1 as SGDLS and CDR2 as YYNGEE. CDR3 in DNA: TGTGCCAGCAGCCCCCAACAGGGGGGTTATACCGGGGAGCTGTTTTTT. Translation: CASSPQQGGYTGELFF.

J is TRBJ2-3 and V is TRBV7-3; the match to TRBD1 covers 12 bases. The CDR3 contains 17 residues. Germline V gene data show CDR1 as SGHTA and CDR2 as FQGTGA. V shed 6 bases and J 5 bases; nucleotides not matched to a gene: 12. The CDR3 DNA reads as TGTGCCAGCAGTCCAGGGCGCTGGGACAGGGGGCGAGATACGCAGTATTTT. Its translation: CASSPGRWDRGRDTQYF.

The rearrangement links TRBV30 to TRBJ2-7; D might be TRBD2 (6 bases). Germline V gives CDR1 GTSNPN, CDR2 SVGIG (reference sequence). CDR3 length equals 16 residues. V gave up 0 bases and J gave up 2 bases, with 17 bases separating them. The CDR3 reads CAWSVLGGAPTYEQYF. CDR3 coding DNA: TGTGCCTGGAGTGTACTAGGAGGGGCCCCGACCTACGAGCAGTACTTC. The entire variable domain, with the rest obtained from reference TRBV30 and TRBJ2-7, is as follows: SQTIHQWPATLVQPVGSPLSLECTVEGTSNPNLYWYRQAAGRGLQLLFYSVGIGQISSEVPQNLSASRPQDRQFILSSKKLLLSDSGFYLCAWSVLGGAPTYEQYFGPGTRLTVT.

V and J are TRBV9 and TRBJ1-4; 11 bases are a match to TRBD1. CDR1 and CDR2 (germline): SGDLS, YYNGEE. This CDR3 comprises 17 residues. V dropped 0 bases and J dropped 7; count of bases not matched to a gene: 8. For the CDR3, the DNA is TGTGCCAGCAGCGTAGCGGACAGGGGGCGGTCGGGTGAAAAACTGTTTTTT. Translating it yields CASSVADRGRSGEKLFF.

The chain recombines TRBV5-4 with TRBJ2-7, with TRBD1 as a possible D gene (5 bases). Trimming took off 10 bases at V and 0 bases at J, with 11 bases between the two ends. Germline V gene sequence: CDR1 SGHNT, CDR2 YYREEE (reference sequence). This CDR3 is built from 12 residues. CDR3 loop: CASRGSSYEQYF. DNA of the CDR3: TGTGCCTCTAGGGGAAGCTCCTACGAGCAGTACTTC.

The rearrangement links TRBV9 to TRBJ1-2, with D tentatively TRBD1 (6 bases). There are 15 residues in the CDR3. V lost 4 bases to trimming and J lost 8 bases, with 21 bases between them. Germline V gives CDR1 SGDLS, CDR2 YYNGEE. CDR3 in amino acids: CASSRGLGGQTGYTF. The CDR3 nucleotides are TGTGCCAGCAGCCGGGGATTGGGGGGGCAGACGGGCTACACCTTC.

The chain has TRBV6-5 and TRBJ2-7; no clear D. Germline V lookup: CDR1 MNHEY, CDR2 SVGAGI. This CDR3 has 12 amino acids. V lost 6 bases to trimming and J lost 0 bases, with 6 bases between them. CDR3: CASSGSSYEQYF. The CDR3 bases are TGTGCCAGCAGCGGTTCCTCCTACGAGCAGTACTTC.